This is a list of T cell receptor beta chains from one sample in a study of neurological immune-mediated disorders. TCRdb reanalysed the 5' RACE reads using MiXCR and keeps one entry per CDR3 protein. Of 55,000 to 75,000 distinct CDR3 sequences listed, around 2.3% are singletons. The material sequenced was PBMCs. The receptors originated from a man aged 45 to 65 with multiple sclerosis. CDR3s include the opening cysteine and the closing phenylalanine or tryptophan. The D gene is left open where the match is weak. The size entry is marked missing in some rows and otherwise reads once, few, many or a size class.

d_call	v_call	j_call	clone_size	cdr3_aa	cdr3_nt
-	TRBV20-1	TRBJ1-1	many	CSARWKAPTVSDTEAFF	TGCAGTGCTAGATGGAAGGCCCCGACGGTATCTGACACTGAAGCTTTCTTT
-	TRBV3-1	TRBJ2-2	many	CASSQDSLGLNTGELFF	TGTGCCAGCAGCCAAGATTCTTTGGGACTCAACACCGGGGAGCTGTTTTTT
-	TRBV3-1	TRBJ1-2	many	CASSRGGRNGYTF	TGTGCCAGCAGCCGAGGGGGGAGGAACGGCTACACCTTC
-	TRBV11-2	TRBJ2-1	many	CASSLDWNSSDEQFF	TGTGCCAGCAGCTTAGATTGGAATAGCTCCGATGAGCAGTTCTTC
-	TRBV20-1	TRBJ2-1	many	CSARVGGSYNEQFF	TGCAGTGCTAGAGTCGGAGGCTCCTACAATGAGCAGTTCTTC
-	TRBV20-1	TRBJ2-7	many	CSARTTAYEQYF	TGCAGTGCTAGAACGACAGCCTACGAGCAGTACTTC
-	TRBV5-1	TRBJ2-3	many	CASSFRTDTQYF	TGCGCCAGCAGCTTCCGCACAGATACGCAGTATTTT
TRBD1	TRBV5-5	TRBJ1-5	many	CASSLDRAGNQPQHF	TGTGCCAGCAGCCTCGACAGGGCAGGCAATCAGCCCCAGCATTTT
-	TRBV9	TRBJ2-3	many	CASSVGGAYTDTQYF	TGTGCCAGCAGCGTAGGCGGGGCCTACACAGATACGCAGTATTTT
-	TRBV12-3/TRBV12-4	TRBJ1-2	many	CASRRIPGNYGYTF	TGTGCCAGCAGGAGGATCCCGGGGAACTATGGCTACACCTTC
-	TRBV12-3/TRBV12-4	TRBJ1-3	many	CASSFYREGNTIYF	TGTGCCAGCAGTTTCTACAGGGAAGGAAACACCATATATTTT
-	TRBV27	TRBJ1-1	many	CASMYRASTEAFF	TGTGCCAGCATGTACCGAGCGAGCACTGAAGCTTTCTTT
TRBD2	TRBV20-1	TRBJ2-7	-	CSAQVGGDYEQYF	TGCAGTGCCCAGGTCGGGGGGGACTACGAGCAGTACTTC
-	TRBV20-1	TRBJ2-2	many	CSARGLEGRIGELFF	TGCAGTGCTAGAGGTCTCGAGGGCAGGATCGGGGAGCTGTTTTTT
-	TRBV12-3/TRBV12-4	TRBJ2-6	many	CASTRRATGANVLTF	TGTGCCAGCACCCGCAGGGCGACTGGGGCCAACGTCCTGACTTTC
TRBD2	TRBV6-5	TRBJ2-7	many	CASGKTGGDTYEQYF	TGTGCCAGCGGCAAGACGGGGGGGGACACCTACGAGCAGTACTTC
-	TRBV5-1	TRBJ2-1	many	CASSLGTTPNGEQFF	TGCGCCAGCAGCTTGGGGACTACCCCAAACGGGGAGCAGTTCTTC
-	TRBV20-1	TRBJ2-5	many	CSARDGRTRQETQYF	TGCAGTGCTAGAGACGGGAGAACGAGACAAGAGACCCAGTACTTC
TRBD2	TRBV6-5	TRBJ2-2	many	CASSYSSAGGPGELFF	TGTGCCAGCAGTTACTCGTCAGCGGGGGGCCCCGGGGAGCTGTTTTTT
TRBD1	TRBV12-3/TRBV12-4	TRBJ1-6	many	CASSRTGGDSPLHF	TGTGCCAGCAGTCGGACAGGGGGGGATTCACCCCTCCACTTT
TRBD1	TRBV20-1	TRBJ2-7	many	CSASETGTALRWEQYF	TGCAGTGCTAGCGAAACCGGGACAGCTTTACGGTGGGAGCAGTACTTC
-	TRBV6-5	TRBJ1-1	many	CASSETTGRPNTEAFF	TGTGCCAGCAGCGAGACCACCGGGCGGCCAAACACTGAAGCTTTCTTT
-	TRBV5-1	TRBJ2-3	many	CASSGVRGGADTQYF	TGCGCCAGCAGCGGAGTCAGAGGAGGGGCGGATACGCAGTATTTT
TRBD1	TRBV20-1	TRBJ1-2	many	CSASATGVYGYTF	TGCAGTGCTAGCGCGACAGGGGTCTATGGCTACACCTTC
-	TRBV7-9	TRBJ1-5	many	CASSLADQPQHF	TGTGCCAGCAGCCTGGCGGATCAGCCCCAGCATTTT
TRBD1	TRBV2	TRBJ1-2	many	CASRGGEYGYTF	TGTGCCAGCAGAGGGGGCGAGTATGGCTACACCTTC
-	TRBV7-2	TRBJ2-5	many	CASSHLLGVETQYF	TGTGCCAGCAGCCACCTCCTAGGTGTAGAGACCCAGTACTTC
TRBD2	TRBV20-1	TRBJ2-5	many	CSARSSSSGGGETQYF	TGCAGTGCTAGGAGTTCTTCTAGCGGGGGGGGCGAGACCCAGTACTTC
TRBD1	TRBV5-1	TRBJ2-1	many	CASSLGQGVDEQFF	TGCGCCAGCAGCTTGGGACAGGGAGTGGATGAGCAGTTCTTC
-	TRBV2	TRBJ1-6	-	CASSGLRTRDSHLHF	TGTGCCAGCAGTGGCTTGAGGACCAGGGATTCACACCTCCACTTT
-	TRBV2	TRBJ1-1	many	CASSDTGSGEAFF	TGTGCCAGCAGTGACACGGGGAGCGGGGAAGCTTTCTTT
-	TRBV7-6	TRBJ1-1	many	CASKQGGYTEAFF	TGTGCCAGCAAGCAGGGAGGGTACACTGAAGCTTTCTTT
-	TRBV15	TRBJ1-2	many	CATSSPGAAIYGYTF	TGTGCCACCAGCAGTCCCGGTGCAGCTATCTATGGCTACACCTTC
TRBD2	TRBV20-1	TRBJ2-7	many	CSATGGLAGGSPYEQYF	TGCAGTGCTACCGGAGGACTAGCGGGGGGGAGCCCCTACGAGCAGTACTTC
-	TRBV20-1	TRBJ2-4	many	CSALGTPKNIQYF	TGCAGTGCTCTCGGGACGCCGAAAAACATTCAGTACTTC
TRBD1	TRBV7-2	TRBJ1-2	many	CASSLSGTGTYGYTF	TGTGCCAGCAGCTTATCAGGGACAGGGACGTATGGCTACACCTTC
-	TRBV20-1	TRBJ1-5	many	CSAREQPDQPQHF	TGCAGTGCTAGAGAACAGCCGGACCAGCCCCAGCATTTT
-	TRBV5-1	TRBJ1-1	many	CASSLAGFNTEAFF	TGCGCCAGCAGCTTGGCCGGGTTCAACACTGAAGCTTTCTTT
-	TRBV25-1	TRBJ2-3	many	CASSEGAGQDTQYF	TGTGCCAGCAGTGAAGGCGCAGGGCAAGATACGCAGTATTTT
-	TRBV11-2	TRBJ2-7	many	CASSPRQVQYF	TGTGCCAGCAGCCCCCGACAGGTTCAGTACTTC
TRBD2	TRBV20-1	TRBJ2-5	many	CSASGAGVGETQYF	TGCAGTGCTAGCGGGGCGGGGGTCGGGGAGACCCAGTACTTC
-	TRBV20-1	TRBJ1-6	many	CSARRRGVGDSPLHF	TGCAGTGCTAGGAGGCGGGGGGTTGGCGATTCACCCCTCCACTTT
TRBD2	TRBV20-1	TRBJ2-1	-	CSASQGSGGNNEQFF	TGCAGTGCTAGTCAGGGTAGCGGGGGGAACAATGAGCAGTTCTTC
TRBD1	TRBV9	TRBJ1-4	many	CASSVEDRDHEKLFF	TGTGCCAGCAGCGTAGAGGACAGGGACCATGAAAAACTGTTTTTT
-	TRBV18	TRBJ2-1	-	CASSPSGDEQFF	TGTGCCAGCTCACCCTCGGGGGATGAGCAGTTCTTC
TRBD1	TRBV10-3	TRBJ1-5	many	CAISDGQGVNQPQHF	TGTGCCATCAGTGACGGGCAGGGGGTAAATCAGCCCCAGCATTTT
TRBD1	TRBV9	TRBJ2-1	many	CASSVGTEGNEQFF	TGTGCCAGCAGCGTCGGGACAGAGGGGAATGAGCAGTTCTTC
-	TRBV9	TRBJ1-1	many	CASGSNTEAFF	TGTGCCAGCGGGTCGAACACTGAAGCTTTCTTT
-	TRBV7-6	TRBJ2-2	many	CASSSRGGAGTGELFF	TGTGCCAGCAGCTCCAGAGGAGGGGCCGGCACCGGGGAGCTGTTTTTT
-	TRBV6-2/TRBV6-3	TRBJ1-6	-	CASTSGVVQNSPLNF	TGTGCCAGCACCTCCGGCGTTGTTCAGAATTCACCCCTCAACTTT
-	TRBV9	TRBJ1-1	many	CASSVGDTQNTEAFF	TGTGCCAGCAGCGTAGGGGACACCCAGAACACTGAAGCTTTCTTT